This TCR beta chain was recorded in a study of blood T cells in healthy people across ages. Findings of the study overall: What prevented conclusive comparison of naive and antigen-experienced cells was that PBMCs were unsorted.

Combining a sample-barcoded 5' primer with a J-beta primer mix, a second PCR ran for roughly 7 to 12 cycles. A single record per CDR3 protein comes from TCRdb applying MiXCR to the 5' RACE reads. Of about 1.7 million distinct CDR3 sequences in the sample, approximately 30% were seen once. This clonotype showed up just a few times. The antigen is not known. The CDR3 loop spans 16 amino acids. V lost 1 base, J lost 0 bases, and 6 bases stayed unmatched. The germline V gene has CDR1 SGHTA and CDR2 FQGNSA. Sample donors were healthy Caucasian individuals that came from Russia, aged roughly 6 to 90. The authors drew about 9.9 milliliters of peripheral blood from each donor.

The rearrangement links TRBV7-2 to TRBJ2-7; the match to TRBD2 covers 7 bases. Input material: blood. The clonotype comes from a woman between 25 and 40 years old in good health. The DNA for the CDR3 is TGTGCCAGCAGCTTAGGGTCTAGCGGCAACTCCTACGAGCAGTACTTC. Translation: CASSLGSSGNSYEQYF. Combining the CDR3 with reference TRBV7-2 and TRBJ2-7 gives the whole variable domain GAGVSQSPSNKVTEKGKDVELRCDPISGHTALYWYRQSLGQGLEFLIYFQGNSAPDKSGLPSDRFSAERTGGSVSTLTIQRTQQEDSAVYLCASSLGSSGNSYEQYFGPGTRLTVT.